This record concerns one T cell receptor (beta chain) sequence. This sample is drawn from a study of early T cells in non-severe SARS-CoV-2 infection. Whole-study context: Sequencing used unsorted whole-blood bulk RNA, so chains lack pairing.

The CDR3 is 15 amino acids. CDR1 and CDR2 from the germline V gene are MNHEY and SMNVEV (reference sequence). V was trimmed by 8 bases and J by 4 bases, leaving 18 bases between them. TCRdb re-called the 5' RACE reads through MiXCR, storing one row per CDR3 protein. The sample has 51,000 or so distinct CDR3 sequences; approximately 11% are singletons. The sequence was collected from an adult who was a healthcare worker with PCR-confirmed SARS-CoV-2 infection or an uninfected control (not recorded which). The sample comprised whole blood. The rearrangement joins TRBV27 to TRBJ2-1; D gene uncertain. The CDR3 spells CASRVGGQGYNEQFF. The CDR3 region has the DNA TGTGCCAGCCGTGTGGGTGGGCAAGGGTACAATGAGCAGTTCTTC.